The 20 T cell receptor beta chains presented below share a single source sample, sequenced in a study of cytomegalovirus exposure and HLA in healthy donors. The PCR made use of 60 Vbeta and 13 Jbeta primers. The protocol was immunoSEQ multiplex PCR, while the TCRdb copy is restricted to in-frame clones and leaves out a portion. The repertoire includes about 200,000 clones, approximately 83% of them detected once, and roughly 0.7% sits in the top ten. Sequencing input: PBMCs. These receptors came from a boy aged 2 to 10 in good health and CMV-seronegative.

The V gene is TRBV7-6, the J gene TRBJ2-7; D call uncertain. Trimming removed 4 bases from V and 2 bases from J, with 12 bases in between. Germline CDR1 is SGHVS and CDR2 is FNYEAQ. The CDR3 sequence is 14 residues long. In nucleotides, the CDR3 is TGTGCCAGCAGCTCCACTCTAGAGCCCTACGAGCAGTACTTC. It specifies CASSSTLEPYEQYF.

This chain joins TRBV5-6 and TRBJ1-2; perhaps TRBD1 as D (6 bases). The V and J ends lost 7 bases and 2 bases respectively, with 18 bases between them. CDR1 is SGHDT and CDR2 is YYEEEE in the germline V gene. The CDR3 contains 15 residues. CDR3 sequence reads: CASGRYRVVNYGYTF. CDR3 bases: TGTGCCAGCGGCCGTTACAGGGTAGTGAACTATGGCTACACCTTC.

The rearrangement links TRBV5-6 to TRBJ2-1; perhaps TRBD1 as D (5 bases). The CDR3 is made up of 14 amino acids. V gave up 2 bases and J gave up 4 bases, with 10 bases separating them. Germline CDR1 reads SGHDT; CDR2 reads YYEEEE. CDR3 protein: CASSLEGVYNEQFF. CDR3 sequence (DNA): TGTGCCAGCAGCTTAGAAGGGGTATACAATGAGCAGTTCTTC.

CDR3 sequence: CASSLVKTARNTGELFF. DNA for the CDR3: TGCGCCAGCAGCTTGGTTAAGACAGCCCGGAACACCGGGGAGCTGTTTTTT. The chain links TRBV5-1 to TRBJ2-2, with D maybe TRBD1 (5 bases). The CDR3 is 17 amino acids. The germline V and J ends were trimmed by 0 bases and 1 base, with 13 bases remaining between them. In germline, CDR1 is SGHRS, CDR2 YFSETQ.

The chain employs TRBV5-1 and TRBJ1-1, with TRBD1 matching 9 bases. With V trimmed by 2 bases and J by 4 bases, 6 bases remained unmatched. Per germline, CDR1 SGHRS and CDR2 YFSETQ. The CDR3 runs 15 residues. This CDR3 reads CASSLMTGGGTEAFF. As DNA, the CDR3 is TGCGCCAGCAGCTTAATGACAGGGGGTGGCACTGAAGCTTTCTTT. The entire variable domain, with the rest obtained from reference TRBV5-1 and TRBJ1-1, is as follows: KAGVTQTPRYLIKTRGQQVTLSCSPISGHRSVSWYQQTPGQGLQFLFEYFSETQRNKGNFPGRFSGRQFSNSRSEMNVSTLELGDSALYLCASSLMTGGGTEAFFGQGTRLTVV.

This chain joins TRBV11-2 and TRBJ2-5; TRBD1 is a possible D gene (6 bases). The DNA matches TRBJ2-7 better at its end, which makes the J call doubtful. Germline V CDR1 and CDR2: SGHAT, FQNNGV. The CDR3 is 14 amino acids. The CDR3 loop is CASSWGRGSYEQYF. The CDR3 DNA reads as TGTGCCAGCAGCTGGGGCAGGGGATCCTACGAGCAGTACTTC.

The V gene is TRBV7-9, the J gene TRBJ1-1, with a weak D call TRBD1 (5 bases). The V gene's germline CDR1 is SEHNR and CDR2 FQNEAQ (reference sequence). Trimming pared 1 base from V and 3 bases from J, leaving 6 bases between. This CDR3 has 13 amino acids. CDR3 coding DNA: TGTGCCAGCAGCTTAGACAGGCACACTGAAGCTTTCTTT. Protein: CASSLDRHTEAFF.

As to this clone: A junction boundary mismatches the germline segment, possibly from a read error. V gene TRBV10-1 combines with J gene TRBJ1-5; 7 bases agree with TRBD1. The germline gives CDR1 WNHNN, CDR2 SYGVQD (reference sequence). The CDR3 spans 15 residues. The CDR3 coding sequence is TGTGGCAGGGGGGCGTACAGAGGGGTCGCTCAGCCCCAGCATTTT. Its protein is CGRGAYRGVAQPQHF.

In its sample, this clone was seen a few times. The same CDR3 is also encoded by other DNA sequences in this sample. The rearrangement uses TRBV27 and TRBJ1-5; possibly TRBD1 for D (5 bases). Germline V CDR1 and CDR2: MNHEY, SMNVEV (reference sequence). V lost 4 bases and J lost 4, with 8 bases in between. The CDR3 has 13 residues. For the CDR3, the DNA is TGTGCCAGCAGTTGGGGGGGAAATCAGCCCCAGCATTTT. The encoded protein is CASSWGGNQPQHF.

The rearrangement joins TRBV30 to TRBJ1-2; D gene unclear. CDR1 is GTSNPN, CDR2 SVGIG, per germline (reference sequence). V was trimmed by 3 bases and J by 4 bases, leaving 15 bases between them. The length of the CDR3 is 14 residues. The CDR3 is CAWRLTGGSYGYTF. The DNA of the CDR3 is TGTGCCTGGAGATTGACGGGTGGTAGCTATGGCTACACCTTC.

This clone has only one observation. The V and J genes are TRBV5-1 and TRBJ2-1; 10 bases are a match to TRBD2. Germline V lookup: CDR1 SGHRS, CDR2 YFSETQ. V shed 0 bases, J shed 3 bases, and the junction held 3 bases outside the gene matches. CDR3 length equals 16 residues. DNA for the CDR3: TGCGCCAGCAGCTTGGAGCTAGCGGGGGTCTACAATGAGCAGTTCTTC. Translation: CASSLELAGVYNEQFF.

CDR3 loop: CACYAGGDYGYTF. The DNA of the CDR3 is TGTGCCTGCTACGCCGGGGGTGACTATGGCTACACCTTC. The chain uses TRBV30 and TRBJ1-2; tentative D call: TRBD1 (5 bases). Germline V gene sequence: CDR1 GTSNPN, CDR2 SVGIG (reference sequence). V dropped 6 bases and J dropped 3 bases, with 14 bases sitting between them. The CDR3 extends over 13 amino acids.

This chain links TRBV5-1 with TRBJ2-3; 9 bases match TRBD1. Germline V CDR1 and CDR2: SGHRS, YFSETQ. The CDR3 consists of 18 residues. V was clipped by 0 bases and J by 8 bases; unmatched bases: 16. The CDR3 nucleotides read TGCGCCAGCAGCTTGGATAGCCGAGTAACAGGGGGCCGGGGTACGCAGTATTTT. Protein: CASSLDSRVTGGRGTQYF.

This chain uses TRBV12-5 with TRBJ2-4, with 8 positions matching TRBD1. The CDR3 spans 14 residues. In germline, CDR1 is LGHNT, CDR2 FRNRAP. J gave up 6 bases and V 6 bases, and 7 bases lay outside the gene matches. The chain's CDR3 is CASGQGAFGNIQYF. In nucleotides, the CDR3 is TGTGCTAGTGGGCAGGGGGCGTTTGGAAACATTCAGTACTTC.

This clone showed up just a few times. In nucleotides, the CDR3 is TGTGCCAGCAGCCGTCGGGCGGTAAATCGACAGGGGGCGAGAAACACCATATATTTT. Translating gives CASSRRAVNRQGARNTIYF. The chain couples TRBV7-3 to TRBJ1-3, with 10 bases that match TRBD1. Trimming removed 5 bases from V and 5 bases from J; junction bases left unmatched: 18. This CDR3 spans 19 amino acids. Germline CDR1 and CDR2: SGHTA and FQGTGA.

The CDR3 DNA follows: TGTGCCAGCAGCGAACTAGCGGGAGGCCACGAGCAGTACTTC. Its translation is CASSELAGGHEQYF. The chain carries TRBV27 and TRBJ2-7; TRBD2 aligns across 12 bases. Germline assignment: CDR1 MNHEY and CDR2 SMNVEV (reference sequence). This CDR3 region has 14 residues. V dropped 6 bases and J dropped 5; count of bases not matched to a gene: 5.

The CDR3 region has the DNA TGTGCCAGCAGCTTGAAGGACAGGGGACCCTACGAGCAGTACTTC. This gives the protein CASSLKDRGPYEQYF. The J gene is TRBJ2-5, the V gene TRBV7-9, with 9 bases fitting TRBD1. The J call is doubtful: the DNA matches TRBJ2-7 better. This CDR3 has 15 residues. The germline gives CDR1 SEHNR, CDR2 FQNEAQ (reference sequence).

The CDR3 spells CASSGQGYRSKETQYF. As DNA, the CDR3 is TGTGCCAGCAGCGGACAGGGATACAGGAGTAAAGAGACCCAGTACTTC. The chain recombines TRBV7-9 with TRBJ2-5; 8 nucleotides align to TRBD1. Trimming removed 5 bases from V and 3 bases from J; junction bases left unmatched: 11. The CDR3 runs 16 residues. CDR1 is SEHNR and CDR2 is FQNEAQ in the germline V gene (reference sequence).

The sample holds a few counts of this clone. The V and J genes are TRBV6-1 and TRBJ2-3, with 8 bases lining up with TRBD1. The V gene end was trimmed by 8 bases and the J gene end by 4 bases; junction bases not matched to a gene: 11. The V gene's germline CDR1 is MNHNS and CDR2 SASEGT. The CDR3 has 15 amino acids. This CDR3 is CASGRPLTGADTQYF. DNA of the CDR3: TGTGCCAGCGGGCGACCCCTGACAGGGGCAGATACGCAGTATTTT.

The genes are TRBV5-4 and TRBJ2-1; D is unclear. Germline CDR1 and CDR2: SGHNT and YYREEE (reference sequence). V was cut by 0 bases and J by 8 bases, with 6 bases left in between. The CDR3 length is 12 residues. CDR3 nucleotides: TGTGCCAGCAGCTTGGGCGATTATGAGCAGTTCTTC. This gives the protein CASSLGDYEQFF.